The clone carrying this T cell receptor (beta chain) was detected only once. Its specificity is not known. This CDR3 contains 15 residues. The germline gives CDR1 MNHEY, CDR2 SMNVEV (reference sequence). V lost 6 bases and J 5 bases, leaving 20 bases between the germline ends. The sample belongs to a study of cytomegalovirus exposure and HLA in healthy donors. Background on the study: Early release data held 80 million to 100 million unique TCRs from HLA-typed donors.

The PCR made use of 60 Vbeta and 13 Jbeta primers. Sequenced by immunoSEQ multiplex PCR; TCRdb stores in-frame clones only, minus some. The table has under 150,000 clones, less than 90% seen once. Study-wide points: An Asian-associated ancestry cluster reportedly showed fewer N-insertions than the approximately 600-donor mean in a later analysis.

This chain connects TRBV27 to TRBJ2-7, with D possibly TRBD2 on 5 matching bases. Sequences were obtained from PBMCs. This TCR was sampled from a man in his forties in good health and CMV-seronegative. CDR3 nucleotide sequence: TGTGCCAGCAGGGAGGACGGCTCTTTGGTCGACGAGCAGTACTTC. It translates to CASREDGSLVDEQYF.